This TCR beta chain derives from a study of blood T cell repertoires in COVID-19. Study background: Acute and convalescent COVID-19 specimens originated in the United States, Italy and Spain. PBMCs, B-cell-depleted T cells, or T cells were the source of the cDNA or gDNA that made up the material.

In the study's own analysis: Reference gene primer amplification gave estimated nucleated cell counts. Clones were sequenced by immunoSEQ multiplex PCR, and TCRdb holds only the in-frame ones, with some missing. The V and J calls and clone size were taken over from that table, and D and trimming were inferred from the DNA. This sample has 150,000 or so clones, with approximately 88% found just once. The ends lost 6 bases at V and 4 bases at J; junction bases unmatched: 9. The CDR3 loop spans 15 amino acids. CDR1 and CDR2 (germline): WNHNN, SYGVQD (reference sequence). The sequenced material came from peripheral blood. This TCR was recovered from a man aged 18 to 30 with active or convalescent COVID-19. V gene TRBV10-1 combines with J gene TRBJ1-5; TRBD1 aligns across 7 bases. In nucleotides, the CDR3 is TGCGCCAGCAGATTCGGGGACAGCTGGAATCAGCCCCAGCATTTT. This encodes CASRFGDSWNQPQHF.